This T cell receptor beta chain was documented in a study of blood T cells in healthy people across ages. On this clonotype: Its target is unknown.

Each sample yielded at least 6 million isolated PBMCs. Germline CDR1 is MGHRA and CDR2 is YSYEKL. The V and J ends lost 3 bases and 6 bases, in that order; junction bases with no gene match: 4. The CDR3 extends over 16 amino acids. Then a second PCR, running roughly 7 to 11 cycles, was carried out with a sample-barcoded 5' primer and a J-beta primer mix. Researchers report that a template-switch adaptor with 12 random nucleotides tagged each cDNA molecule. TCRdb reanalysed the 5' RACE reads using MiXCR and keeps one entry per CDR3 protein. The table lists around 900,000 distinct CDR3 sequences, just over 50% of them singletons. The study's findings and limits: Diversity of TCR beta per million T cells declined in a roughly linear way with age. Donor CMV status, an unknown factor, possibly confounded changes in expanded clonotypes.

The sample consisted of blood. The source of this sequence is a woman aged 55-70 years in good health. The chain recombines TRBV4-1 with TRBJ2-3; 15 positions match TRBD2. CDR3: CASSHGLAGGGDTQYF. CDR3 nucleotides: TGCGCCAGCAGCCACGGACTAGCGGGAGGGGGTGATACGCAGTATTTT.